This T cell receptor beta chain was captured in a study of a mutant IDH1 vaccine in newly diagnosed glioma. Study-wide background: Of treated patients, 62.5% were men and roughly 40% women, averaging 40.4 years. Patients had received radiotherapy, temozolomide, or both previously, most receiving both. The study's findings and limits: Alterations occurring in top peripheral T cell clonotypes seemed unrelated to pseudoprogression.

With 7 bases clipped from V and 7 bases from J, the junction kept 6 bases outside the gene matches. CDR1 and CDR2 from the germline V gene are MNHEY and SMNVEV (reference sequence). This CDR3 is 13 amino acids long. Comment on this clone: Its target is unknown.

Time point described: baseline, week 1 (first vaccination visit). Treatment in this sample: pre-vaccination baseline after standard-of-care therapy. Profiling relied on immunoSEQ multiplex PCR, and the TCRdb table lists in-frame clones only, not all of them. The sample contains some 23,000 clones, roughly 93% of which appear only once. Specimen: PBMCs, collected from a glioma patient treated with radiotherapy, temozolomide or both. This TCR was recovered from a man aged 35 to 55 with glioma. The chain links TRBV27 to TRBJ2-1; the match to TRBD2 covers 8 bases. The CDR3 is CASTAGGRNEQFF. In DNA form, the CDR3 reads TGTGCCAGCACGGCGGGGGGCAGAAATGAGCAGTTCTTC.